The rows below give T cell receptor beta chains drawn from one sample of a study of blood T cell repertoires in COVID-19. TCRdb's copy holds only in-frame clones and misses some; the assay was immunoSEQ multiplex PCR. The sample has around 200,000 clones; 87% are singletons. The sample comprised peripheral blood. These TCRs come from a man aged 40-50 years with active or convalescent COVID-19. The CDR3 runs from the conserved cysteine through the conserved F or W. The order of the fields is clone size, V gene, J gene, D gene, CDR3 DNA, CDR3 protein. The D gene is left open where the match is weak. A row's size may be missing; if present it is once, few, many or a size class.

size: .; V: TRBV27; J: TRBJ1-1; D: .; DNA: TGTGCCGCTAAACCGAGTAACAGACAAAGGAACACTGAAGCTTTCTTT; CDR3: CAAKPSNRQRNTEAFF
size: .; V: TRBV6-5; J: TRBJ1-5; D: TRBD1; DNA: TGTGCCAGCAGTTACGTGGCAGGGGGTAATCAGCCCCAGCATTTT; CDR3: CASSYVAGGNQPQHF
size: .; V: TRBV9; J: TRBJ1-2; D: TRBD1; DNA: TGTGCCAGCAGCGTAGACGGGACAGGGGAAAACTATGGCTACACCTTC; CDR3: CASSVDGTGENYGYTF
size: .; V: TRBV7-2; J: TRBJ1-1; D: .; DNA: TGTGCCAGCAGCCCGCACGGAGGGACTGAAGCTTTCTTT; CDR3: CASSPHGGTEAFF
size: .; V: TRBV6-2/TRBV6-3; J: TRBJ2-1; D: TRBD2; DNA: TGTGCCAGCAGCCTAGGACTAGCGGTAACCTACAATGAGCAGTTCTTC; CDR3: CASSLGLAVTYNEQFF
size: few; V: TRBV7-3; J: TRBJ1-2; D: .; DNA: TGTGCCAGCAGCTTAACCCCCGGTTTGGGCTACACCTTC; CDR3: CASSLTPGLGYTF
size: .; V: TRBV30; J: TRBJ1-5; D: .; DNA: TGTGCCTGGAGTGGGAGACCGGGACCCCAGCATTTT; CDR3: CAWSGRPGPQHF
size: .; V: TRBV28; J: TRBJ1-2; D: .; DNA: TGTGCCAGCAGTGGGAGGGGAGTAGGTGGCTACACCTTC; CDR3: CASSGRGVGGYTF
size: .; V: TRBV7-2; J: TRBJ1-4; D: TRBD1; DNA: TGTGCCAGCAGCTATTTGACAGGGAATGAAAAACTGTTTTTT; CDR3: CASSYLTGNEKLFF
size: .; V: TRBV6-6; J: TRBJ2-1; D: .; DNA: TGTGCCAGCAGTTACTTGGTCAGAGGAGATGAGCAGTTCTTC; CDR3: CASSYLVRGDEQFF
size: .; V: TRBV19; J: TRBJ1-5; D: TRBD1; DNA: TGTGCCAGTACCCTGACAGGGGTTCAGCCCCAGCATTTT; CDR3: CASTLTGVQPQHF
size: once; V: TRBV21-1; J: TRBJ1-1; D: .; DNA: TGTGCCAGCAGCAAATCTTGGCCATTTGAAGCTTTCTTT; CDR3: CASSKSWPFEAFF
size: .; V: TRBV19; J: TRBJ2-3; D: TRBD2; DNA: TGTGCCAGTAGTATAGATTCGGGACTAGCGGGAGTGGCAGATACGCAGTATTTT; CDR3: CASSIDSGLAGVADTQYF
size: few; V: TRBV5-5; J: TRBJ2-7; D: TRBD2; DNA: TGTGCCAGCAGCTTGGTACTAGCGAAGAACTACGAGCAGTACTTC; CDR3: CASSLVLAKNYEQYF
size: once; V: TRBV28; J: TRBJ2-7; D: TRBD2; DNA: TGTGCCAGCAGTCAGACAGCGGGGTCGGAGGAGCAGTACTTC; CDR3: CASSQTAGSEEQYF
size: .; V: TRBV7-9; J: TRBJ1-2; D: .; DNA: TGTGCCAGCAGCTTGGACGCAGGGCCCCGGGGCTACACCTTC; CDR3: CASSLDAGPRGYTF
size: once; V: TRBV6-2/TRBV6-3; J: TRBJ1-3; D: .; DNA: TGTGCCAGCAGTGGGCATTTCTCTGGAAACACCATATATTTT; CDR3: CASSGHFSGNTIYF
size: .; V: TRBV28; J: TRBJ1-2; D: .; DNA: TGTGCCAGCAGTTTGACAGACGGCTACACCTTC; CDR3: CASSLTDGYTF
size: .; V: TRBV27; J: TRBJ1-4; D: TRBD1; DNA: TGTGCCAGCAGTCCAGGACAGGCGCGAAATGAAAAACTGTTTTTT; CDR3: CASSPGQARNEKLFF
size: few; V: TRBV11-3; J: TRBJ1-1; D: .; DNA: TGTGCCAGCTCGCCAACTTCAGGGGTAGAAGCTTTCTTT; CDR3: CASSPTSGVEAFF
size: once; V: TRBV28; J: TRBJ1-5; D: TRBD1; DNA: TGTGCCAGCAGCCAGGGACAGGGTGAGCAGCCCCAGCATTTT; CDR3: CASSQGQGEQPQHF
size: .; V: TRBV2; J: TRBJ1-2; D: TRBD1; DNA: TGTGCCAGCAGTAACTTGGACAGGGTCCATGGCTACACCTTC; CDR3: CASSNLDRVHGYTF
size: .; V: TRBV10-3; J: TRBJ1-1; D: .; DNA: TGTGCCATCAGTGAATACCTAACAGGGTCCGGCGCTGAAGCTTTCTTT; CDR3: CAISEYLTGSGAEAFF
size: .; V: TRBV3-1/TRBV3-2; J: TRBJ2-7; D: .; DNA: TGTGCCAGCAGCCAAGACCTAGCGAGGTTCAACGAGCAGTACTTC; CDR3: CASSQDLARFNEQYF
size: .; V: TRBV27; J: TRBJ2-7; D: TRBD1; DNA: TGTGCCAGCAGTTCCCCGGGACAGGGCTACTACGAGCAGTACTTC; CDR3: CASSSPGQGYYEQYF
size: .; V: TRBV28; J: TRBJ1-5; D: .; DNA: TGTGCCAGCAGGACTAGGGGTCAGCCCCAGCATTTT; CDR3: CASRTRGQPQHF